This T cell receptor beta chain appears in the sequencing data of a study of blood T cell repertoires in COVID-19. At the level of the study: Sample material is recorded as cDNA or gDNA derived from T cells, B-cell-depleted T cells, or PBMCs.

Sequencing was performed with immunoSEQ multiplex PCR; in TCRdb, only in-frame clones are kept and a portion is missing. The sample carries some 150,000 clones, 84% recorded once. Participants classified as exposed had met a COVID-19 case within 2 weeks before study entry. The CDR3 contains 15 residues. Trimming pared 4 bases from V and 2 bases from J, leaving 12 bases between. Germline V gene sequence: CDR1 MNHEY, CDR2 SVGAGI. The clonotype was recovered from a woman aged 50 to 65 who had been exposed to COVID-19. The V gene is TRBV6-5, the J gene TRBJ1-5; D unresolved. The sample comprised PBMCs or T cells enriched from blood (not recorded which). In DNA form, the CDR3 reads TGTGCCAGCAGTTCTCTCGAGGCGGGCAATCAGCCCCAGCATTTT. It specifies CASSSLEAGNQPQHF.